Below, 5 T cell receptor beta chains from the same sample are listed, as sequenced in a study of neurological immune-mediated disorders. The sample's time point: longitudinal time-point 2. MiXCR, run by TCRdb on the 5' RACE reads, gives a single entry per CDR3 protein. The data show some 80,000 distinct CDR3 sequences, over 4.5% seen once. Sequenced sample: PBMCs. The receptor set was obtained from an older woman with multiple sclerosis.

This clonotype has ten or more counts. The rearrangement joins TRBV20-1 to TRBJ2-5, with unresolved D. V was pared by 3 bases and J by 6 bases, with 8 bases between. The length of the CDR3 is 11 residues. CDR1 and CDR2 from the germline V gene are DFQATT and SNEGSKA (reference sequence). CDR3 region: CSASLEKTQYF. CDR3 DNA: TGCAGTGCTAGTTTGGAAAAGACCCAGTACTTC.

This clonotype has a count of ten or more. The chain couples TRBV6-6 to TRBJ2-2, with 9 bases fitting TRBD1. From germline, CDR1 is MNHNY and CDR2 SVGAGI (reference sequence). The CDR3 is 14 residues long. The V segment lost 5 bases and the J segment 4 bases; nucleotides outside the gene matches: 2. CDR3 sequence reads: CASSRQGVTGELFF. Written as DNA, the CDR3 is TGTGCCAGCAGTAGACAGGGGGTCACCGGGGAGCTGTTTTTT.

This clonotype has at least ten counts. The CDR3 is CASTDYRETQYF. The CDR3 DNA follows: TGTGCCAGTACGGACTATCGGGAGACCCAGTACTTC. The chain employs TRBV19 and TRBJ2-5; possibly TRBD2 for D (6 bases). This CDR3 has 12 residues. The germline V gene encodes CDR1 LNHDA and CDR2 SQIVND (reference sequence). The ends were cut back, 7 bases at V and 5 bases at J, with 11 bases in the middle.

This clonotype came up many times. The rearrangement links TRBV10-3 to TRBJ1-3, with 10 positions matching TRBD1. Looked up from germline, CDR1 is ENHRY and CDR2 is SYGVKD. This CDR3 region has 15 residues. J lost 1 base, V lost 7 bases, and 4 bases had no gene match. The CDR3 sequence: CAITRTGGSGNTIYF. CDR3 DNA sequence: TGTGCCATCACCAGGACAGGGGGATCTGGAAACACCATATATTTT.

This clonotype was recorded at least ten times. The gene calls are TRBV6-1 and TRBJ1-4; 9 bases fit TRBD1. This CDR3 has 15 amino acids. Germline-derived CDR1 and CDR2 are MNHNS and SASEGT. The V segment lost 4 bases and the J segment 8 bases; nucleotides outside the gene matches: 8. CDR3 nucleotides: TGTGCCAGCAGTGGAGAAACAGGGGGCTGGGAAAAACTGTTTTTT. The encoded protein is CASSGETGGWEKLFF.